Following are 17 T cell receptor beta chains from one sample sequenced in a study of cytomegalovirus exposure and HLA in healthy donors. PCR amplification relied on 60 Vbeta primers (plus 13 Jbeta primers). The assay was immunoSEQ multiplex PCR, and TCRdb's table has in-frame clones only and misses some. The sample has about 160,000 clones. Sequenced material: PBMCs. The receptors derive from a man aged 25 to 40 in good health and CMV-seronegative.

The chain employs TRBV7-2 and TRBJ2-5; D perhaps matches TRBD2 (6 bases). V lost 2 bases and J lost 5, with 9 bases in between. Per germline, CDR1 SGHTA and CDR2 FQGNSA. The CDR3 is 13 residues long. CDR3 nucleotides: TGTGCCAGCAGCTTAACTAGCAGGGAGACCCAGTACTTC. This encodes CASSLTSRETQYF.

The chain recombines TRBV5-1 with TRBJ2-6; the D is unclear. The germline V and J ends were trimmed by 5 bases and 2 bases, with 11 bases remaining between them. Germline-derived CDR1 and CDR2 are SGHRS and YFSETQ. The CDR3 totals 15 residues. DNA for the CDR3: TGCGCCAGCAGGGTCTCGGTACCTGGGGCCAACGTCCTGACTTTC. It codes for CASRVSVPGANVLTF.

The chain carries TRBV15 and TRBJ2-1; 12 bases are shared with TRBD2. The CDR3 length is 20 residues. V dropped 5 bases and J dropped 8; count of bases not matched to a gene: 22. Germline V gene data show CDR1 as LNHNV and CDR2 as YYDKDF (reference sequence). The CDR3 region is CATSRSGWTSGILKVDEQFF. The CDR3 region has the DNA TGTGCCACCAGCCGATCCGGGTGGACTAGCGGGATACTTAAGGTAGATGAGCAGTTCTTC.

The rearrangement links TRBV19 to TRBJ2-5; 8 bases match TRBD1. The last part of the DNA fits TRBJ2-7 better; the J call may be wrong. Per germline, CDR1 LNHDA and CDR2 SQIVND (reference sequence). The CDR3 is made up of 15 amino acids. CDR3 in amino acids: CASSRDRGATYEQYF. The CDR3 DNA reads TGTGCCAGTAGTCGAGACAGGGGCGCAACCTACGAGCAGTACTTC.

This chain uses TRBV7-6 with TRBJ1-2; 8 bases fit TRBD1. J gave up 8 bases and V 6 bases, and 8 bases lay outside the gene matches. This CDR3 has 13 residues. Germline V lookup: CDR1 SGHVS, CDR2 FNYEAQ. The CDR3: CASSLSTGDGYTF. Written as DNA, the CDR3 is TGTGCCAGCAGTTTATCGACAGGGGACGGCTACACCTTC. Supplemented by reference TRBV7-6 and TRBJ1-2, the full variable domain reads GAGVSQSPRYKVTKRGQDVALRCDPISGHVSLYWYRQALGQGPEFLTYFNYEAQQDKSGLPNDRFSAERPEGSISTLTIQRTEQRDSAMYRCASSLSTGDGYTFGSGTRLTVV.

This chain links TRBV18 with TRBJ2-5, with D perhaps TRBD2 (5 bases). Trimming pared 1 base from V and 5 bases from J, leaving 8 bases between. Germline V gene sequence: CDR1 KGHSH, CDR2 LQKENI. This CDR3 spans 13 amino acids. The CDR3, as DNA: TGTGCCAGCTCACCACGTGGCGGGGAGACCCAGTACTTC. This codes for CASSPRGGETQYF.

Here the CDR3 reads CASSLAVGSGNEQFF. The CDR3 DNA sequence: TGTGCCAGCAGCTTAGCGGTCGGGAGCGGTAATGAGCAGTTCTTC. The chain is built from TRBV7-7 and TRBJ2-1, with D possibly being TRBD2 (6 bases). This CDR3 spans 15 amino acids. Per the germline V gene, CDR1 is SSHAT and CDR2 is FNYEAQ (reference sequence). Trimming cost V 0 bases and J 7 bases, with 13 bases left between them. The whole variable domain, remainder taken from reference TRBV7-7 and TRBJ2-1, is GAGVSQSPRYKVTKRGQDVTLRCDPISSHATLYWYQQALGQGPEFLTYFNYEAQPDKSGLPSDRFSAERPEGSISTLTIQRTEQRDSAMYRCASSLAVGSGNEQFFGPGTRLTVL.

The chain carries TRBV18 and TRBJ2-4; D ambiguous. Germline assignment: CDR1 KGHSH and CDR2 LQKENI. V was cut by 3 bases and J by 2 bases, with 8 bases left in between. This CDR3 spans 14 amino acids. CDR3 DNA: TGTGCCAGCTCACCTAGCATTACCAAAAACATTCAGTACTTC. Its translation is CASSPSITKNIQYF. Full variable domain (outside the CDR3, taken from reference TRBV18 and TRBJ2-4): NAGVMQNPRHLVRRRGQEARLRCSPMKGHSHVYWYRQLPEEGLKFMVYLQKENIIDESGMPKERFSAEFPKEGPSILRIQQVVRGDSAAYFCASSPSITKNIQYFGAGTRLSVL.

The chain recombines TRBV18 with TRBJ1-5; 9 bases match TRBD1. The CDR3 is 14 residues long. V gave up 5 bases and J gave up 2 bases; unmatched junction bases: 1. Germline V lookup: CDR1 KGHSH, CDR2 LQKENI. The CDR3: CASSRTGGNQPQHF. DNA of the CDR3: TGTGCCAGCTCAAGGACAGGGGGCAATCAGCCCCAGCATTTT.

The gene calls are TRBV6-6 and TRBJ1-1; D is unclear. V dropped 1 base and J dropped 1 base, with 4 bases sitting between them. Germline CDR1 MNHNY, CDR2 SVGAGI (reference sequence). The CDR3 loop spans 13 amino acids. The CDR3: CASSYYTNTEAFF. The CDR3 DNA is TGTGCCAGCAGTTACTACACGAACACTGAAGCTTTCTTT.

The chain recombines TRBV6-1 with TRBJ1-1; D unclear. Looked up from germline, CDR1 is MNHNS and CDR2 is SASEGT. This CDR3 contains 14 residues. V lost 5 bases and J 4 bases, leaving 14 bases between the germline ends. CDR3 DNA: TGTGCCAGCAGTTTGTCTCCGTGGGCCACTGAAGCTTTCTTT. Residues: CASSLSPWATEAFF.

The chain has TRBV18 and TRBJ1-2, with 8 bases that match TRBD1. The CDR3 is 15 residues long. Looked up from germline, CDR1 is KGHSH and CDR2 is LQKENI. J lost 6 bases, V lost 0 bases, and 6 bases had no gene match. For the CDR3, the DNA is TGTGCCAGCTCACCACCGGCAGGGGGCAGAGATGGCTACACCTTC. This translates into CASSPPAGGRDGYTF.

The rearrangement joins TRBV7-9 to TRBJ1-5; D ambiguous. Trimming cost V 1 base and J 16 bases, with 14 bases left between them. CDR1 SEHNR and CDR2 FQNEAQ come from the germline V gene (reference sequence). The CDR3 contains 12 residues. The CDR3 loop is CASSLDVQAYHF. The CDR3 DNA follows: TGTGCCAGCAGCTTAGATGTCCAAGCCTATCATTTT.

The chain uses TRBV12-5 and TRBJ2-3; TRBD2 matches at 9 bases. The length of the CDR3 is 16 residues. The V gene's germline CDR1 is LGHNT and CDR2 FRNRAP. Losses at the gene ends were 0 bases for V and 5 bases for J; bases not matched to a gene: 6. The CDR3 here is CASGLVSGRKGDTQYF. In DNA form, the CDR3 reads TGTGCTAGTGGTTTGGTCAGCGGGAGGAAGGGAGATACGCAGTATTTT.

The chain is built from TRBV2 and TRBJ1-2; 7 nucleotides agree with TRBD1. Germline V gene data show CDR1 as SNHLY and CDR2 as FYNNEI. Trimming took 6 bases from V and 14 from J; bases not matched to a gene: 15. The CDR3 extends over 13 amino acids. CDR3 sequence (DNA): TGTGCCAGCAGCGCCGACAGGGAGAGTGCGCGAACCTTC. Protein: CASSADRESARTF.

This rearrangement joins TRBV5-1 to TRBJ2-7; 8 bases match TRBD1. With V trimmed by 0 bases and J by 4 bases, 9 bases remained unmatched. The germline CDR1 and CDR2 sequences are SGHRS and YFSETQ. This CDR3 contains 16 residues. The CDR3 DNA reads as TGCGCCAGCAGCTTGGGAGTCCAGGACAGGGAGTACGAGCAGTACTTC. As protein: CASSLGVQDREYEQYF.

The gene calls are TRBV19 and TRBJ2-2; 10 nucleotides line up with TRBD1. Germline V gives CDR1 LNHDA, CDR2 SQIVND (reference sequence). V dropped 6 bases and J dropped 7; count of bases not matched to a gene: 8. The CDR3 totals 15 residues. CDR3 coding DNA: TGTGCCAGTAGCCGGGACAGGGGCCTCCACGGGGAGCTGTTTTTT. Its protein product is CASSRDRGLHGELFF.